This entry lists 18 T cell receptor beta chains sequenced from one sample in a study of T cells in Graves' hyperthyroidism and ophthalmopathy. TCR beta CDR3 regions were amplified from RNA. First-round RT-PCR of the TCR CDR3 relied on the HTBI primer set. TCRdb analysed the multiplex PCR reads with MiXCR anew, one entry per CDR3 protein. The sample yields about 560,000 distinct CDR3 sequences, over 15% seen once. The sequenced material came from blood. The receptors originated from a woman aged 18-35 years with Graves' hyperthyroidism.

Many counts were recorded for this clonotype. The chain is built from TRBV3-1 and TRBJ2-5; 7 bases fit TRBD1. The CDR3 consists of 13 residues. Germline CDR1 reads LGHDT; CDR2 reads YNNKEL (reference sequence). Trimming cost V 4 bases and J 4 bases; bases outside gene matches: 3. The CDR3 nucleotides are TGTGCCAGCAGCCGACAGGGAAGAGAGACCCAGTACTTC. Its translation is CASSRQGRETQYF.

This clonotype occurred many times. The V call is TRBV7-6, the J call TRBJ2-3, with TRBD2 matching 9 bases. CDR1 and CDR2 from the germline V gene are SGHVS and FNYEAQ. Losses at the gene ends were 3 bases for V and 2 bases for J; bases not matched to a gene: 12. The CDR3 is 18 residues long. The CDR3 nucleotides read TGTGCCAGCAGCTTCATCAAGGGGCTAGCGGGAAACACAGATACGCAGTATTTT. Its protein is CASSFIKGLAGNTDTQYF.

CDR3 sequence (DNA): TGTGCCAGTTCTAGACTAGCGGAAAAGACCCAGTACTTC. As protein: CASSRLAEKTQYF. The genes are TRBV2 and TRBJ2-5; 9 bases align to TRBD2. The junction had 8 bases not matched to a gene; V was cut back by 9 bases and J by 6 bases. The CDR3 contains 13 residues. Germline V gene lookup returns CDR1 SNHLY and CDR2 FYNNEI. The full variable domain, in which reference TRBV2 and TRBJ2-5 provide the parts outside the CDR3, is EPEVTQTPSHQVTQMGQEVILRCVPISNHLYFYWYRQILGQKVEFLVSFYNNEISEKSEIFDDQFSVERPDGSNFTLKIRSTKLEDSAMYFCASSRLAEKTQYFGPGTRLLVL.

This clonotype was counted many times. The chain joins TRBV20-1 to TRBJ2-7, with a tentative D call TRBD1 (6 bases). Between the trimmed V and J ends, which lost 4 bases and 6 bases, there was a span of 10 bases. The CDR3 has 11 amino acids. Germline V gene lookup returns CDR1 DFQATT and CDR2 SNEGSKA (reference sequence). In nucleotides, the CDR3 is TGCAGTGCTAAGGGGGTTGGCGAGCAGTACTTC. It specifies CSAKGVGEQYF.

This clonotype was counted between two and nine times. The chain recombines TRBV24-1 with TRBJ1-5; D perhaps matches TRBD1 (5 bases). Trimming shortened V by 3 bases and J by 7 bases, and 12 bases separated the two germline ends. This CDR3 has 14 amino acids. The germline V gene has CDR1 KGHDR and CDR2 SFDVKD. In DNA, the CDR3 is TGTGCCACCAGTGATGGGGTCAGGGCCCAGCCCCAGCATTTT. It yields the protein CATSDGVRAQPQHF.

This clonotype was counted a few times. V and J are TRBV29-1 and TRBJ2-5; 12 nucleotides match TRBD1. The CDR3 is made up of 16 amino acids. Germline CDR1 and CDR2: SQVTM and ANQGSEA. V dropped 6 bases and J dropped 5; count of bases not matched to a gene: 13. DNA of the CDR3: TGCAGCGTAGCCCTGGGGACAGGGGGCGGGTTGGAGACCCAGTACTTC. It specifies CSVALGTGGGLETQYF.

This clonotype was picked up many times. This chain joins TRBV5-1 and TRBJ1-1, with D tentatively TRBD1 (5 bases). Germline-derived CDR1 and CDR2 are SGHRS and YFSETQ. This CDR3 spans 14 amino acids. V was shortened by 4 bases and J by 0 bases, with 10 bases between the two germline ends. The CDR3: CASSRRGVNTEAFF. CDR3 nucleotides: TGCGCCAGCAGCAGACGGGGGGTGAACACTGAAGCTTTCTTT.

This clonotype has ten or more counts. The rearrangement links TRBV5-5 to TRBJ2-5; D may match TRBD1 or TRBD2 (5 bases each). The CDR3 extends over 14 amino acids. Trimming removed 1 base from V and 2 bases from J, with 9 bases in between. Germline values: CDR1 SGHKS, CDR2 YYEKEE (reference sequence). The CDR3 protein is CASSLRDGQETQYF. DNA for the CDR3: TGTGCCAGCAGCTTGCGGGACGGGCAAGAGACCCAGTACTTC.

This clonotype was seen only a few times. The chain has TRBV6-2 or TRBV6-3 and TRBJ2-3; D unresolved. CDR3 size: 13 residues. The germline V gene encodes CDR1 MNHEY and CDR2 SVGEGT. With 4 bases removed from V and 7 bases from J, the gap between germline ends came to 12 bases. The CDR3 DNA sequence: TGTGCCAGCAGTTCTCGAACCAGGAATACGCAGTATTTT. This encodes CASSSRTRNTQYF.

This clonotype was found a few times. CDR3 nucleotides: TGTGCCAGCAGCTGGTACGGCCAGGGGGGCACTGAAGCTTTCTTT. It yields the protein CASSWYGQGGTEAFF. V gene TRBV5-5 combines with J gene TRBJ1-1; 7 bases line up with TRBD1. Germline-derived CDR1 and CDR2 are SGHKS and YYEKEE (reference sequence). With 3 bases clipped from V and 4 bases from J, the junction kept 9 bases outside the gene matches. The CDR3 loop spans 15 amino acids.

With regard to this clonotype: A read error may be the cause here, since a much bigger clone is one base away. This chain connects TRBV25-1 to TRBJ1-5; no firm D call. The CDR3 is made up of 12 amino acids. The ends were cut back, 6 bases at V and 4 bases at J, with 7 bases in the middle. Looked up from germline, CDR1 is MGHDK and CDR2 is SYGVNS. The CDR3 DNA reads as TGTGCCAGCAGCCGAATGAATCAGCCCCAGCATTTT. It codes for CASSRMNQPQHF.

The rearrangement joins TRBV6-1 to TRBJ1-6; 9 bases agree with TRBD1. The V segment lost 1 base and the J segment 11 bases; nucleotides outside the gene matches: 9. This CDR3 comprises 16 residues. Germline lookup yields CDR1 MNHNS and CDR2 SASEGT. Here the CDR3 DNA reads TGTGCCAGCAGTGAAGGCCGGGACAGGGCAAATCCACCCCTCCACTTT. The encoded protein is CASSEGRDRANPPLHF.

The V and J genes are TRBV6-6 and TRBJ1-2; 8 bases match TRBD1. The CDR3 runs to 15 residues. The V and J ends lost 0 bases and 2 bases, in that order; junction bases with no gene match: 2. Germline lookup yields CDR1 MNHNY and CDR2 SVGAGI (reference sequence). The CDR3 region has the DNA TGTGCCAGCAGTTACTCTACAGGGGGGAACTATGGCTACACCTTC. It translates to CASSYSTGGNYGYTF.

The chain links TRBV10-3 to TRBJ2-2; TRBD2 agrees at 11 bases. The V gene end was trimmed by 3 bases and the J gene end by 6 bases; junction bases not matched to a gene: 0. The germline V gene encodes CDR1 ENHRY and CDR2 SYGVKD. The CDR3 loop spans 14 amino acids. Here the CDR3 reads CAISELAGAGELFF. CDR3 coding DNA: TGTGCCATCAGTGAACTAGCGGGGGCCGGGGAGCTGTTTTTT.

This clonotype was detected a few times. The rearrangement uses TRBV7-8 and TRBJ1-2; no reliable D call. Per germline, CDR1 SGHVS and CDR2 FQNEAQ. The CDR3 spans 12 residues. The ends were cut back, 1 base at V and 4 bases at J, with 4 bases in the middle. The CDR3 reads CASSLVPYGYTF. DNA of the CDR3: TGTGCCAGCAGCTTAGTGCCCTATGGCTACACCTTC.

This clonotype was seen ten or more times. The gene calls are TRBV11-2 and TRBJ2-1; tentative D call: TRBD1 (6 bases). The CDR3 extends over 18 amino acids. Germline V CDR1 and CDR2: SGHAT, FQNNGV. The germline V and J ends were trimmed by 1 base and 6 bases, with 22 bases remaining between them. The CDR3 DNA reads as TGTGCCAGCAGCTTAGTCCGGCAGGGGCGCACAACTGGCAATGAGCAGTTCTTC. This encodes CASSLVRQGRTTGNEQFF.

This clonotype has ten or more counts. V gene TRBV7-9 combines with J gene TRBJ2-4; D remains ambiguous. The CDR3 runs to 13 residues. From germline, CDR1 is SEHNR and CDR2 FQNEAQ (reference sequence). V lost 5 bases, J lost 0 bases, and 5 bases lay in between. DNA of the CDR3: TGTGCCAGCAGCGGGCTAGCCAAAAACATTCAGTACTTC. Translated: CASSGLAKNIQYF.

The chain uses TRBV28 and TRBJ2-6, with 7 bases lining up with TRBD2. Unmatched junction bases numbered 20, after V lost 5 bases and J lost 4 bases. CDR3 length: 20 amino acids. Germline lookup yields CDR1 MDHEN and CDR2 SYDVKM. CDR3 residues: CASSPIGGGSVGSGANVLTF. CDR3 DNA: TGTGCCAGCAGTCCCATTGGTGGCGGGAGCGTGGGCTCGGGGGCCAACGTCCTGACTTTC.